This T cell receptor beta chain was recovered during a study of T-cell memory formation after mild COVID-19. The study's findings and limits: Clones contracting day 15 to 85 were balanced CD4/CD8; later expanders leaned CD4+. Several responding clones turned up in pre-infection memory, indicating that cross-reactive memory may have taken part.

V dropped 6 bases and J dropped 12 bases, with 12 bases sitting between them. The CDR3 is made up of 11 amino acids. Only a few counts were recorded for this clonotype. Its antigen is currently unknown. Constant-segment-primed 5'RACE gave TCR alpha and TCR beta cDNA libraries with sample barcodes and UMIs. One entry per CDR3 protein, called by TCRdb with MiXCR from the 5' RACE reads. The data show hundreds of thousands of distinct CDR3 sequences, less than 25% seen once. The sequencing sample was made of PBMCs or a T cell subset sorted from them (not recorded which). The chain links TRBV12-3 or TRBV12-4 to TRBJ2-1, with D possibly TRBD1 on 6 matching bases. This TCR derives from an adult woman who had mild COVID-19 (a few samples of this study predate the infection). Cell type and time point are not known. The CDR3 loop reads CASSLVGGQFF. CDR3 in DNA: TGTGCCAGCAGCCTCGTAGGGGGGCAGTTCTTC.